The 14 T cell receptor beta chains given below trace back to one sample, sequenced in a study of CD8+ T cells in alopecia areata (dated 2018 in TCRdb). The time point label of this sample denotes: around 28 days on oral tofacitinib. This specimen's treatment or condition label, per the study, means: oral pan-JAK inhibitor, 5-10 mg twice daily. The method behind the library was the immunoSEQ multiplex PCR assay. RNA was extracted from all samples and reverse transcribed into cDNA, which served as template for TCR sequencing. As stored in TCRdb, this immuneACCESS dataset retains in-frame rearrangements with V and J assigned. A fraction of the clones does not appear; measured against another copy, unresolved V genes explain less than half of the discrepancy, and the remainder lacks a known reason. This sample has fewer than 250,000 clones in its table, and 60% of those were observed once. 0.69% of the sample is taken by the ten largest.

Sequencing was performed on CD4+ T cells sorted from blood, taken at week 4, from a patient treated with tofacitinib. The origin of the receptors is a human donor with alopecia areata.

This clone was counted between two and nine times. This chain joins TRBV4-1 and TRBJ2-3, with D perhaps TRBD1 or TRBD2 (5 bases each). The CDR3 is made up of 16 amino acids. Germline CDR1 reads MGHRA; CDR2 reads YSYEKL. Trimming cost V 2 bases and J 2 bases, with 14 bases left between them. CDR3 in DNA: TGCGCCAGCAGCCAAACCTCCGGGACGCACACAGATACGCAGTATTTT. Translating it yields CASSQTSGTHTDTQYF.

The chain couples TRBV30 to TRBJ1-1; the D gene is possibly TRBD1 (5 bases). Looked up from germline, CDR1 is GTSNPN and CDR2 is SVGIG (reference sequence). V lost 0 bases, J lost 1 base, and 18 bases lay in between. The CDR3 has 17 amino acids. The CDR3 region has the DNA TGTGCCTGGAGTGTACGGGGGTTGGGCAGGGAGAACACTGAAGCTTTCTTT. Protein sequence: CAWSVRGLGRENTEAFF.

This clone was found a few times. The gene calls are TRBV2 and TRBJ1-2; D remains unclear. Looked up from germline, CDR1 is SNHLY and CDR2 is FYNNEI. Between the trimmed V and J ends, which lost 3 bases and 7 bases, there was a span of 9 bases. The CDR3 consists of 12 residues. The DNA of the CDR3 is TGTGCCAGCAGTGACGGGGTCGGTGGCTACACCTTC. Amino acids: CASSDGVGGYTF.

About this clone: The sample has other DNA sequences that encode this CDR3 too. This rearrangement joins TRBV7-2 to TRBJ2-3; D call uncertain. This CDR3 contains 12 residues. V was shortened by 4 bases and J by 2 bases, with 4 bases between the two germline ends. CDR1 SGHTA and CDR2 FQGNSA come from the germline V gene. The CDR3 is CASSSYTDTQYF. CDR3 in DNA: TGTGCCAGCAGCTCCTACACAGATACGCAGTATTTT.

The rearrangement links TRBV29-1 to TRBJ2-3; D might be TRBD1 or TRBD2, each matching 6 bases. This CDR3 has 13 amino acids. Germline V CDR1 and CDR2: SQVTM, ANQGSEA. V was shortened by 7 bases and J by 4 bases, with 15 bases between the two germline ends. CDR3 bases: TGCAGCGGGGGGGCCGGAGGGGCAGATACGCAGTATTTT. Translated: CSGGAGGADTQYF.

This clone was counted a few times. The CDR3: CASSPGRRSTDTQYF. The DNA for the CDR3 is TGCGCCAGCAGCCCAGGCCGGCGTAGCACAGATACGCAGTATTTT. The V and J genes are TRBV4-3 and TRBJ2-3; the D is unclear. The CDR3 extends over 15 amino acids. CDR1 and CDR2 from the germline V gene are LGHNA and YSLEER. The V end lost 4 bases, the J end lost 0 bases, and 11 bases lay between the germline ends.

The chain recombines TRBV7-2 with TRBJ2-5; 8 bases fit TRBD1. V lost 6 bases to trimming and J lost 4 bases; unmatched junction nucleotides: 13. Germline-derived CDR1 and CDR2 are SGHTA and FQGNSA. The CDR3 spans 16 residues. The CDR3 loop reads CASRFQGAGARETQYF. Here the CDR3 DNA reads TGTGCCAGCAGATTTCAGGGGGCGGGTGCGAGAGAGACCCAGTACTTC.

The CDR3 loop is CAWSAWQGAEDEQFF. CDR3 DNA: TGTGCCTGGAGTGCCTGGCAGGGGGCAGAGGATGAGCAGTTCTTC. The V gene is TRBV30, the J gene TRBJ2-1, with TRBD1 matching 8 bases. CDR3 length: 15 amino acids. Germline assignment: CDR1 GTSNPN and CDR2 SVGIG (reference sequence). J was trimmed by 8 bases and V by 1 base; bases with no gene match: 10.

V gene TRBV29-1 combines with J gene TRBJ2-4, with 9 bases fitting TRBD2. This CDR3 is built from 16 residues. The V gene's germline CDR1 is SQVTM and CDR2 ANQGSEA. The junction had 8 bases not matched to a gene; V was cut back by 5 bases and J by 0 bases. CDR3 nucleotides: TGCAGCGTTCGGGCTAGCGGGAATCTAGCCAAAAACATTCAGTACTTC. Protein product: CSVRASGNLAKNIQYF.

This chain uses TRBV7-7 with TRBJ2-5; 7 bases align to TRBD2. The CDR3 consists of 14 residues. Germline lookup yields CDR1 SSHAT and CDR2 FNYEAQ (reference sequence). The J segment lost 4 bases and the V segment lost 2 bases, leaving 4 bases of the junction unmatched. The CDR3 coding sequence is TGTGCCAGCAGCTTAAATCGCGGGGGAGAGACCCAGTACTTC. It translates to CASSLNRGGETQYF.

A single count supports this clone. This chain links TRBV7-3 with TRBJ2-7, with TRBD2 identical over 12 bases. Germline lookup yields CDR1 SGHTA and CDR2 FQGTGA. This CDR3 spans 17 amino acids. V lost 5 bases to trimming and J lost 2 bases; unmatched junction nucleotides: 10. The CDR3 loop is CASSTRLAGEPAYEQYF. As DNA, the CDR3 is TGTGCCAGCAGCACTCGACTAGCGGGGGAACCAGCCTACGAGCAGTACTTC.

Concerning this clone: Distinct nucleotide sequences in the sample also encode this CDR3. The CDR3 reads CSVRGNSGNTIYF. The DNA of the CDR3 is TGCAGCGTCCGTGGGAACTCTGGAAACACCATATATTTT. This rearrangement joins TRBV29-1 to TRBJ1-3; D is uncertain. CDR1 is SQVTM and CDR2 is ANQGSEA in the germline V gene. Trimming pared 6 bases from V and 0 bases from J, leaving 9 bases between. The CDR3 extends over 13 amino acids.

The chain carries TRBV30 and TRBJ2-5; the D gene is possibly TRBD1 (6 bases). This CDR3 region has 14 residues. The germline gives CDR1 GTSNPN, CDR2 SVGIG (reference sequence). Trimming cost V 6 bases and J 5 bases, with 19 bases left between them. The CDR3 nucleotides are TGTGCCTGCACAGGGACGGCTAAGCGGGAGACCCAGTACTTC. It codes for CACTGTAKRETQYF. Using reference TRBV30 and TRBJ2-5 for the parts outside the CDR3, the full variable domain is SQTIHQWPATLVQPVGSPLSLECTVEGTSNPNLYWYRQAAGRGLQLLFYSVGIGQISSEVPQNLSASRPQDRQFILSSKKLLLSDSGFYLCACTGTAKRETQYFGPGTRLLVL.

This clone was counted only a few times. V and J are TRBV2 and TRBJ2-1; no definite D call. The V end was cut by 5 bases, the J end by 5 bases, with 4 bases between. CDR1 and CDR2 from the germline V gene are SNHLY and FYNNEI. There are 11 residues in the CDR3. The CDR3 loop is CASSPHNEQFF. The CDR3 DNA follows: TGTGCCAGCAGTCCACACAATGAGCAGTTCTTC.